This T cell receptor (beta chain) was retrieved from a study of blood T cell repertoires in COVID-19. The wider study: Sample material is recorded as cDNA or gDNA derived from T cells, B-cell-depleted T cells, or PBMCs.

This CDR3 is 15 amino acids long. Unmatched junction bases numbered 9, after V lost 4 bases and J lost 2 bases. Germline CDR1 reads SGHKS; CDR2 reads YYEKEE (reference sequence). Sequenced by immunoSEQ multiplex PCR; TCRdb stores in-frame clones only, minus some. The profile shows around 26,000 clones, around 88% of them singletons. V usage is TRBV5-5 and J usage is TRBJ2-7; TRBD1 agrees at 7 bases. The source of this sequence is a human donor with active COVID-19. The donor label of this sample is uncertain. The source material was peripheral blood. The CDR3 reads CASSAFGTAAYEQYF. The CDR3 nucleotides read TGTGCCAGCAGCGCGTTCGGGACAGCAGCCTACGAGCAGTACTTC.